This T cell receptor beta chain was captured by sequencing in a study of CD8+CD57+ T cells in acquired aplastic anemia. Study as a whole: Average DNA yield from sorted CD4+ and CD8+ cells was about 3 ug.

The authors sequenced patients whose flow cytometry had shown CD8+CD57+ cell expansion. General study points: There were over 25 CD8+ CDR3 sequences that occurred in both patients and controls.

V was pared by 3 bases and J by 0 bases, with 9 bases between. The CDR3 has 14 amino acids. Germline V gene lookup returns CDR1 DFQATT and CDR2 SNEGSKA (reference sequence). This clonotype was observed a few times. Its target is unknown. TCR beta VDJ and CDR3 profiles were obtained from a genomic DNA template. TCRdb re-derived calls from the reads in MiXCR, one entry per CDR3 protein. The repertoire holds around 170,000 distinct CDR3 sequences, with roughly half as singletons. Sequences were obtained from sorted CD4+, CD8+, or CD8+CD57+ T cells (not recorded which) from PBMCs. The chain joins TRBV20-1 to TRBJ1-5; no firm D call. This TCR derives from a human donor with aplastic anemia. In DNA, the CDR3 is TGCAGTGCTAGCCGGCGGCTTAGCAATCAGCCCCAGCATTTT. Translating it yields CSASRRLSNQPQHF.